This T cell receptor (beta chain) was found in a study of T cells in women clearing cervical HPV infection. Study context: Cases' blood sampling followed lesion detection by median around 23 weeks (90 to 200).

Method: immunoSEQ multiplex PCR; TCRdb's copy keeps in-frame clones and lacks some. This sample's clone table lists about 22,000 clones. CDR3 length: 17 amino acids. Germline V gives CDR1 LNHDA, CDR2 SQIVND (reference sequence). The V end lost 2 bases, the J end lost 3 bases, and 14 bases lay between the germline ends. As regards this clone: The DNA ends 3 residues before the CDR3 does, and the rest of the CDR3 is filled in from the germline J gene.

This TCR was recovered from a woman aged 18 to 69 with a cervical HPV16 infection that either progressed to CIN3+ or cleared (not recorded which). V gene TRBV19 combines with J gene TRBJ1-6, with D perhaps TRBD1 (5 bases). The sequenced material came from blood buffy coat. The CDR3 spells CASSIPFAGLYNSPLHF. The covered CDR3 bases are TGTGCCAGTAGTATACCCTTTGCGGGGCTCTATAATTCACCC.